This passage covers 17 T cell receptor beta chains from one sample sequenced in a study of T-cell memory formation after mild COVID-19. One entry per CDR3 protein results from TCRdb running MiXCR on the 5' RACE reads. The table includes 350,000 to 500,000 distinct CDR3 sequences, more than 20% detected once. The sample was PBMCs or a T cell subset sorted from them (not recorded which). The receptors stem from an adult woman who had mild COVID-19 (a few samples of this study predate the infection). Cell type and time point are not known.

The V call is TRBV7-2, the J call TRBJ2-1; 13 nucleotides match TRBD2. In germline, CDR1 is SGHTA, CDR2 FQGNSA. The CDR3 is 15 amino acids. V trimming: 5 bases; J trimming: 9 bases; junction bases outside the gene matches: 7. In DNA form, the CDR3 reads TGTGCCAGCAGCACCACTAGCGGGAGGGCTGGTGAGCAGTTCTTC. As protein: CASSTTSGRAGEQFF.

This clonotype was observed a few times. The rearrangement links TRBV20-1 to TRBJ1-1; TRBD1 agrees at 10 bases. The CDR3 totals 14 residues. Looked up from germline, CDR1 is DFQATT and CDR2 is SNEGSKA (reference sequence). V lost 3 bases to trimming and J lost 2 bases; unmatched junction nucleotides: 3. Written as DNA, the CDR3 is TGCAGTGCTAGGGGGGACAGGGGAAACACTGAAGCTTTCTTT. It is translated as CSARGDRGNTEAFF.

The gene calls are TRBV7-8 and TRBJ2-1; D perhaps matches TRBD2 (5 bases). The ends were cut back, 4 bases at V and 12 bases at J, with 25 bases in the middle. CDR3 length equals 16 residues. Germline CDR1 and CDR2: SGHVS and FQNEAQ. The CDR3 reads CASSSYPLDSGLWQFF. Written as DNA, the CDR3 is TGTGCCAGCAGCTCCTACCCACTAGATTCGGGCCTTTGGCAGTTCTTC.

The chain employs TRBV7-9 and TRBJ1-2; TRBD1 agrees at 7 bases. This CDR3 is 11 amino acids long. CDR1 and CDR2 from the germline V gene are SEHNR and FQNEAQ (reference sequence). V lost 4 bases, J lost 11 bases, and 4 bases stayed unmatched. CDR3 DNA: TGTGCCAGCAGCTCGGACAGGATTTACACCTTC. It translates to CASSSDRIYTF.

The chain couples TRBV13 to TRBJ2-1; TRBD2 aligns across 7 bases. The CDR3 sequence is 15 residues long. Per the germline V gene, CDR1 is PRHDT and CDR2 is FYEKMQ (reference sequence). V shed 4 bases, J shed 4 bases, and the junction held 7 bases outside the gene matches. The CDR3 DNA reads as TGTGCCAGCAGCTCCGCTGGGGAGGGTTACAATGAGCAGTTCTTC. Protein sequence: CASSSAGEGYNEQFF.

V usage is TRBV12-3 or TRBV12-4 and J usage is TRBJ2-1; tentatively, D is TRBD1 or TRBD2 (5 bases each). V lost 6 bases and J lost 9, with 15 bases in between. The CDR3 spans 13 residues. The CDR3 loop reads CASRSPGRGEQFF. Written as DNA, the CDR3 is TGTGCCAGCAGAAGTCCGGGACGTGGTGAGCAGTTCTTC.

The genes are TRBV7-9 and TRBJ1-1; no firm D call. The CDR3 is made up of 16 amino acids. The V end was cut by 2 bases, the J end by 0 bases, with 13 bases between. Germline V CDR1 and CDR2: SEHNR, FQNEAQ (reference sequence). CDR3 sequence (DNA): TGTGCCAGCAGCTTACCCCGGGCAGCAATGAACACTGAAGCTTTCTTT. Its protein product is CASSLPRAAMNTEAFF.

The gene calls are TRBV12-3 or TRBV12-4 and TRBJ1-2; the match to TRBD1 covers 9 bases. V lost 5 bases to trimming and J lost 4 bases; unmatched junction nucleotides: 5. This CDR3 is built from 14 residues. CDR3: CASSPRTGAYGYTF. The CDR3 coding sequence is TGTGCCAGCAGTCCCCGGACAGGGGCCTATGGCTACACCTTC.

The chain has TRBV18 and TRBJ1-2; D remains ambiguous. V was trimmed by 6 bases and J by 5 bases, leaving 16 bases between them. Germline CDR1 reads KGHSH; CDR2 reads LQKENI. This CDR3 contains 14 residues. CDR3 sequence: CASSREGGGYGYTF. As DNA, the CDR3 is TGTGCCAGCTCCCGTGAGGGCGGAGGGTATGGCTACACCTTC.

The chain combines TRBV21-1 with TRBJ1-2; the tabulated D call, TRBD1, remains unverified against the DNA. TRBV21-1 is listed as a pseudogene. The CDR3 sequence is 18 residues long. CDR3 region: CASSKVGDRGRANYGYTF. The CDR3, as DNA: TGTGCCAGCAGCAAAGTCGGGGACAGGGGGCGAGCTAACTATGGCTACACCTTC.

This clonotype was counted only a few times. The V call is TRBV6-5, the J call TRBJ2-5; D possibly corresponds to TRBD2 (6 bases). Germline loops: CDR1 MNHEY, CDR2 SVGAGI. CDR3 size: 14 residues. Trimming removed 0 bases at V and 4 bases at J, with 9 bases between. CDR3 DNA sequence: TGTGCCAGCAGTTACTCCTGGGGAGGAGAGACCCAGTACTTC. Protein sequence: CASSYSWGGETQYF.

This clonotype was seen a handful of times. This chain uses TRBV2 with TRBJ2-7; D remains unclear. This CDR3 contains 13 residues. V lost 2 bases and J 5 bases, leaving 10 bases between the germline ends. Looked up from germline, CDR1 is SNHLY and CDR2 is FYNNEI. The CDR3 loop reads CASSETLAHEQYF. As DNA, the CDR3 is TGTGCCAGCAGTGAAACCCTGGCCCACGAGCAGTACTTC.

The V and J genes are TRBV7-8 and TRBJ1-6; 9 bases fit TRBD1. With 5 bases clipped from V and 10 bases from J, the junction kept 9 bases outside the gene matches. The CDR3 spans 15 residues. Germline loops: CDR1 SGHVS, CDR2 FQNEAQ. The chain's CDR3 is CASSPRGQGSSPLHF. The CDR3 DNA is TGTGCCAGCAGCCCCCGGGGACAGGGAAGCTCACCCCTCCACTTT.

The V call is TRBV4-1, the J call TRBJ2-1, with D perhaps being TRBD1 or TRBD2 (7 bases each). CDR1 and CDR2 (germline): MGHRA, YSYEKL. The CDR3 runs 18 residues. V was shortened by 1 base and J by 9 bases, with 25 bases between the two germline ends. The CDR3 DNA reads TGCGCCAGCAGCCAAGTCGGTTCAGGGGGGGGAGGGCGTAGTGAGCAGTTCTTC. This gives the protein CASSQVGSGGGGRSEQFF.

This chain uses TRBV6-2 or TRBV6-3 with TRBJ1-4; no firm D call. V was trimmed by 5 bases and J by 6 bases, leaving 13 bases between them. This CDR3 is 14 amino acids long. Germline CDR1 is MNHEY and CDR2 is SVGEGT. The CDR3, as DNA: TGTGCCAGCAGTCCCCGGGCCGGAGATGAAAAACTGTTTTTT. This sequence encodes CASSPRAGDEKLFF.

This clonotype turned up a few times. The chain combines TRBV20-1 with TRBJ2-1, with 11 bases lining up with TRBD2. The germline CDR1 and CDR2 sequences are DFQATT and SNEGSKA (reference sequence). The ends lost 6 bases at V and 7 bases at J; junction bases unmatched: 5. CDR3 size: 13 residues. The CDR3 DNA reads as TGCAGTGCCAGTAGCGGGAGGGCGAATGAGCAGTTCTTC. Its translation: CSASSGRANEQFF.

This clonotype has more than one count but fewer than ten. The genes are TRBV7-3 and TRBJ2-1; D is possibly TRBD1 (5 bases). The CDR3 runs to 13 residues. V was pared by 1 base and J by 10 bases, with 11 bases between. Germline CDR1 reads SGHTA; CDR2 reads FQGTGA. The CDR3 nucleotides are TGTGCCAGCAGCTTAAGGGGCCGGAAAGAGCAGTTCTTC. This codes for CASSLRGRKEQFF.